This T cell receptor beta chain was profiled in a study of shared clonotypes between healthy human individuals. Naive CD8 cells were CD45RO-negative, positively selected for CCR7, excluding terminally differentiated effector memory CD45RA+ cells. CDR1 and CDR2 from the germline V gene are MDHEN and SYDVKM. Trimming cost V 10 bases and J 7 bases, with 23 bases left between them. The CDR3 consists of 15 residues. The table came from immunoSEQ multiplex PCR; TCRdb's copy has only in-frame clones and leaves some out. This sample yields just over 2,000,000 clones, of which 85% to 95% are seen a single time; around 1.1% belongs to the top ten.

The TCR originated in a man between 18 and 29 years old in good health. The specimen sequenced was naive CD8+ T cells sorted from blood. V gene TRBV28 combines with J gene TRBJ1-5, with D possibly TRBD1 on 5 matching bases. The CDR3 sequence is CATGKGAVSGQPQHF. In nucleotides, the CDR3 is TGTGCCACCGGGAAAGGGGCGGTCTCGGGGCAGCCCCAGCATTTT. Combining the CDR3 with reference TRBV28 and TRBJ1-5 gives the whole variable domain DVKVTQSSRYLVKRTGEKVFLECVQDMDHENMFWYRQDPGLGLRLIYFSYDVKMKEKGDIPEGYSVSREKKERFSLILESASTNQTSMYLCATGKGAVSGQPQHFGDGTRLSIL.